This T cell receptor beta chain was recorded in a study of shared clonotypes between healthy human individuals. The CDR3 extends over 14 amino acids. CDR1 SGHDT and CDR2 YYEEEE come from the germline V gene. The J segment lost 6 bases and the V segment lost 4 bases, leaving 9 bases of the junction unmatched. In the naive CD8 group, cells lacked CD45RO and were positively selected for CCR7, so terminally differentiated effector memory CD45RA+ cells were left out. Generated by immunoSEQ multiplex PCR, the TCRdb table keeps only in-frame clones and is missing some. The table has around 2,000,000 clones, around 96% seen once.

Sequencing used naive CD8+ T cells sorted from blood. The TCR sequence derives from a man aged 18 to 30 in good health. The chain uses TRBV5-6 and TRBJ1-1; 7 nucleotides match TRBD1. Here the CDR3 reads CASSASPGGSEAFF. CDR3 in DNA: TGTGCCAGCAGCGCATCCCCAGGGGGATCTGAAGCTTTCTTT. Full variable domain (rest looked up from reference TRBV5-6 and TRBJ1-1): DAGVTQSPTHLIKTRGQQVTLRCSPKSGHDTVSWYQQALGQGPQFIFQYYEEEERQRGNFPDRFSGHQFPNYSSELNVNALLLGDSALYLCASSASPGGSEAFFGQGTRLTVV.